Included here is one T cell receptor beta chain sequence, with context. Its antigen is not known. TCRdb's table, derived via immunoSEQ multiplex PCR, lists solely in-frame clones and lacks some. The sample holds millions of clones, 85% to 95% seen once. The CDR3 length is 14 residues. V lost 0 bases, J lost 7 bases, and 10 bases lay in between. Looked up from germline, CDR1 is SGHRS and CDR2 is YFSETQ. The data were taken from a study of shared clonotypes between healthy human individuals. Study-wide results and limits: Sequencing depth was a factor that was expected to affect clonotype sharing among donors. Clonotype sharing across a few donors was observed for roughly 5% of naive CD4 clonotypes. Blood alone was sampled, and tissue repertoires likely differ. What rarefaction showed was incomplete sorted-subset sequencing despite large depth.

V and J are TRBV5-1 and TRBJ2-2; D perhaps matches TRBD1 (6 bases). The sample was naive CD4+ T cells sorted from blood. Subset of the sample: CD45RA+ positively selected. This receptor was identified in a man younger than 30 in good health. CDR3 DNA sequence: TGCGCCAGCAGCTTGGTTGGGGGCCACGGGGAGCTGTTTTTT. Protein: CASSLVGGHGELFF.